One and the same sample provided the 18 T cell receptor beta chains below, sequenced in a study of cytomegalovirus exposure and HLA in healthy donors (dated by TCRdb to the late 2010s). Library prep was done by the immunoSEQ multiplex PCR assay. A mixture of 60 forward primers for TCR Vbeta segments and 13 reverse primers for TCR Jbeta segments was used in the multiplex PCR. TCRdb limited this immuneACCESS table to in-frame rearrangements with V and J called. A share of clones is missing; checked studies link under half to unresolved V genes, and the rest is unexplained. The sample's table lists a count of 90,000 to 130,000 clones. Under 7% of the sample is in the top ten clones. Specimen: PBMCs. The receptors originated from a man aged 35 to 55 in good health and CMV-seropositive.

CDR3 sequence: CASSPQWAEQYF. For the CDR3, the DNA is TGTGCCAGCAGTCCCCAGTGGGCCGAGCAGTACTTC. This chain uses TRBV6-6 with TRBJ2-7, with no clear D. The germline V and J ends were trimmed by 5 bases and 6 bases, with 11 bases remaining between them. The V gene's germline CDR1 is MNHNY and CDR2 SVGAGI (reference sequence). The CDR3 consists of 12 residues.

The chain is built from TRBV7-2 and TRBJ2-7; 10 nucleotides align to TRBD2. V was pared by 5 bases and J by 0 bases, with 4 bases of the junction left unmatched. Looked up from germline, CDR1 is SGHTA and CDR2 is FQGNSA. The CDR3 totals 15 residues. In DNA, the CDR3 is TGTGCCAGCAGCCCTGGACTAGCGGACTCCTACGAGCAGTACTTC. Translated: CASSPGLADSYEQYF. Combining the CDR3 with reference TRBV7-2 and TRBJ2-7 gives the whole variable domain GAGVSQSPSNKVTEKGKDVELRCDPISGHTALYWYRQSLGQGLEFLIYFQGNSAPDKSGLPSDRFSAERTGGSVSTLTIQRTQQEDSAVYLCASSPGLADSYEQYFGPGTRLTVT.

This chain links TRBV5-1 with TRBJ2-7; D unclear. Germline-derived CDR1 and CDR2 are SGHRS and YFSETQ. V lost 3 bases to trimming and J lost 2 bases, with 6 bases between them. The CDR3 length is 12 residues. CDR3 nucleotides: TGCGCCAGCAGCTCGTACACCTACGAGCAGTACTTC. This sequence encodes CASSSYTYEQYF.

This sequence joins TRBV5-5 and TRBJ1-2; D not resolved. The V gene lost 0 bases and the J gene lost 1 base, with 7 bases spanning the gap. Germline CDR1 SGHKS, CDR2 YYEKEE (reference sequence). CDR3 length equals 14 residues. CDR3 DNA: TGTGCCAGCAGCTTGGTTACTTTTAACTATGGCTACACCTTC. Translation: CASSLVTFNYGYTF.

The rearrangement links TRBV19 to TRBJ2-2; 7 nucleotides match TRBD2. V gave up 4 bases and J gave up 3 bases; unmatched junction bases: 8. The CDR3 covers 16 residues. The V gene's germline CDR1 is LNHDA and CDR2 SQIVND (reference sequence). CDR3 in amino acids: CASSRSGAGHTGELFF. The CDR3 coding sequence is TGTGCCAGTAGTAGGAGCGGGGCGGGCCACACCGGGGAGCTGTTTTTT.

DNA for the CDR3: TGTGCCATCAGTGAAAGGGGCGTTGGAGAGACCCAGTACTTC. Protein: CAISERGVGETQYF. V is TRBV10-3 and J is TRBJ2-5, with TRBD1 as a possible D gene (5 bases). The CDR3 totals 14 residues. Trimming removed 3 bases from V and 4 bases from J, with 12 bases in between. Germline V gene data show CDR1 as ENHRY and CDR2 as SYGVKD.

The genes are TRBV18 and TRBJ2-3; TRBD2 matches at 8 bases. Germline V gives CDR1 KGHSH, CDR2 LQKENI. This CDR3 is built from 12 residues. The junction had 10 bases not matched to a gene; V was cut back by 8 bases and J by 12 bases. The CDR3 is CASASMAGGQYF. In nucleotides, the CDR3 is TGTGCCAGCGCGTCGATGGCGGGGGGACAGTATTTT.

The chain has TRBV28 and TRBJ2-5; no clear D gene. V gave up 3 bases and J gave up 4 bases, with 3 bases separating them. Germline CDR1 is MDHEN and CDR2 is SYDVKM. The CDR3 extends over 11 amino acids. The CDR3 here is CASSFGETQYF. DNA of the CDR3: TGTGCCAGCAGTTTCGGAGAGACCCAGTACTTC.

The gene calls are TRBV10-3 and TRBJ2-3; possibly TRBD2 for D (6 bases). Looked up from germline, CDR1 is ENHRY and CDR2 is SYGVKD. Between the trimmed V and J ends, which lost 10 bases and 7 bases, there was a span of 21 bases. The length of the CDR3 is 14 residues. DNA of the CDR3: TGTGCCACCTCGAGGGGTAGCGGAGACAATACGCAGTATTTT. Its protein product is CATSRGSGDNTQYF.

The genes are TRBV21-1 and TRBJ2-5; TRBD2, the D gene given by the table, was not confirmed from the DNA. TRBV21-1 is shown as a pseudogene. The CDR3 totals 17 residues. CDR3 sequence reads: CASSKETILAQKETQYF. The CDR3 DNA reads TGTGCCAGCAGCAAGGAAACCATACTAGCGCAGAAAGAGACCCAGTACTTC.

The chain joins TRBV7-6 to TRBJ2-1; tentatively, D is TRBD1 (6 bases). The CDR3 has 16 amino acids. V gave up 8 bases and J gave up 0 bases, with 17 bases separating them. CDR1 and CDR2 (germline): SGHVS, FNYEAQ. The CDR3 protein is CASHPGTPNSYNEQFF. The CDR3 DNA sequence: TGTGCCAGCCACCCCGGGACACCAAACTCCTACAATGAGCAGTTCTTC.

The chain is built from TRBV9 and TRBJ2-7; 7 nucleotides line up with TRBD2. V lost 0 bases to trimming and J lost 0 bases; unmatched junction nucleotides: 3. Germline V lookup: CDR1 SGDLS, CDR2 YYNGEE. This CDR3 has 15 residues. The CDR3 reads CASSVGGSGSYEQYF. The DNA for the CDR3 is TGTGCCAGCAGCGTAGGCGGGAGTGGCTCCTACGAGCAGTACTTC.

The chain combines TRBV10-3 with TRBJ1-5, with 9 bases aligning to TRBD1. The germline V gene encodes CDR1 ENHRY and CDR2 SYGVKD. This CDR3 comprises 15 residues. J gave up 7 bases and V 3 bases, and 7 bases lay outside the gene matches. CDR3 sequence reads: CAISDGTGSHQPQHF. The DNA of the CDR3 is TGTGCCATCAGTGACGGGACAGGGAGCCACCAGCCCCAGCATTTT.

This rearrangement joins TRBV7-9 to TRBJ2-2, with D possibly TRBD2 on 6 matching bases. CDR1 SEHNR and CDR2 FQNEAQ come from the germline V gene (reference sequence). V dropped 1 base and J dropped 7 bases, with 13 bases sitting between them. The CDR3 runs 15 residues. The CDR3 nucleotides read TGTGCCAGCAGCTTAGTAGGACTACCGGGCGGGGAGCTGTTTTTT. Protein sequence: CASSLVGLPGGELFF.

The J gene is TRBJ1-1, the V gene TRBV29-1, with D possibly TRBD1 on 5 matching bases. V was pared by 0 bases and J by 10 bases, with 6 bases between. The CDR3 has 10 amino acids. CDR1 is SQVTM and CDR2 is ANQGSEA in the germline V gene. The CDR3 here is CSVEDRVAFF. In DNA form, the CDR3 reads TGCAGCGTTGAAGACAGGGTAGCTTTCTTT.

This rearrangement joins TRBV9 to TRBJ1-4, with TRBD1 matching 9 bases. CDR1 is SGDLS and CDR2 is YYNGEE in the germline V gene. V lost 4 bases and J lost 5; bases outside the gene matches: 3. The CDR3 covers 14 residues. CDR3 DNA sequence: TGTGCCAGCAGCCCGGGGACAGGGAATGAAAAACTGTTTTTT. Translating gives CASSPGTGNEKLFF.

This chain links TRBV28 with TRBJ1-4, with TRBD1 as a possible D gene (5 bases). Germline-derived CDR1 and CDR2 are MDHEN and SYDVKM. The CDR3 has 14 residues. V lost 6 bases to trimming and J lost 8 bases, with 16 bases between them. As DNA, the CDR3 is TGTGCCAGCAGGTCACAGGTGGGGGGAGAAAAACTGTTTTTT. Protein: CASRSQVGGEKLFF.

The J gene is TRBJ1-5, the V gene TRBV7-8; 11 bases align to TRBD1. The V segment lost 4 bases and the J segment 6 bases; nucleotides outside the gene matches: 5. Germline values: CDR1 SGHVS, CDR2 FQNEAQ. CDR3 length equals 15 residues. The CDR3 sequence is CASSYGQGAGQPQHF. CDR3 nucleotides: TGTGCCAGCAGCTACGGACAGGGGGCTGGTCAGCCCCAGCATTTT. The variable domain in full, completed from reference TRBV7-8 and TRBJ1-5, reads GAGVSQSPRYKVAKRGQDVALRCDPISGHVSLFWYQQALGQGPEFLTYFQNEAQLDKSGLPSDRFFAERPEGSVSTLKIQRTQQEDSAVYLCASSYGQGAGQPQHFGDGTRLSIL.